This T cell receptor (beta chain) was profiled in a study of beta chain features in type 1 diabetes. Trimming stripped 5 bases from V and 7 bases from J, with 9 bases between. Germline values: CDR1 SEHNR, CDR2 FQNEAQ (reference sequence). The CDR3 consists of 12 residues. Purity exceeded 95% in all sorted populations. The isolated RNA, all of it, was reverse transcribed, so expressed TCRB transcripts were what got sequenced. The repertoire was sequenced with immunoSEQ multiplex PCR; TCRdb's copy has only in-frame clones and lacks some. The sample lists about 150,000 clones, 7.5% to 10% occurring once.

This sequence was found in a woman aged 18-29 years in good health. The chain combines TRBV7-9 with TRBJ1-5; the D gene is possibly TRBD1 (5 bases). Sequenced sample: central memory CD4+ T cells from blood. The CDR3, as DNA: TGTGCCAGCAGCATCCAGGGACAGCCCCAGCATTTT. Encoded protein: CASSIQGQPQHF.